This T cell receptor (beta chain) was captured by sequencing in a study of PD-L1 blockade in urothelial cancer. V gave up 5 bases and J gave up 4 bases; unmatched junction bases: 12. The CDR3 consists of 17 residues. Germline V gene sequence: CDR1 SGHAT, CDR2 FQDESV (reference sequence). Only in-frame clones appear in the TCRdb table, and some are missing; sequencing was by immunoSEQ multiplex PCR. Among roughly 51,000 clones listed, roughly 78% were seen once. The time point was: pretreatment peripheral blood. The sample here was PBMCs, taken around atezolizumab (anti-PD-L1) treatment. The TCR was taken from a man between 65 and 85 years old with urothelial cancer. V gene TRBV11-1 combines with J gene TRBJ2-2; 8 bases are shared with TRBD1. CDR3 region: CASSTSVRGLSTGELFF. CDR3 bases: TGTGCCAGCAGCACCTCCGTCAGGGGGCTGAGCACCGGGGAGCTGTTTTTT. The full variable domain, rest sourced from reference TRBV11-1 and TRBJ2-2, is EAEVAQSPRYKITEKSQAVAFWCDPISGHATLYWYRQILGQGPELLVQFQDESVVDDSQLPKDRFSAERLKGVDSTLKIQPAELGDSAMYLCASSTSVRGLSTGELFFGEGSRLTVL.